Reported below is one T cell receptor beta chain. Losses at the gene ends were 5 bases for V and 4 bases for J; bases not matched to a gene: 14. Looked up from germline, CDR1 is LNHDA and CDR2 is SQIVND (reference sequence). The CDR3 is 17 residues long. This specimen belongs to a study of shared clonotypes between healthy human individuals. Turning to the study itself: Per donor, CD8 memory used one plate, CD8 naive used two, CD4 memory used three and CD4 naive used three.

The assay was immunoSEQ multiplex PCR, and TCRdb's table has in-frame clones only and misses some. The data show over 1.5 million clones, with approximately 98% seen just once and about 0.42% held by the top ten. Each sample came from a Caucasian adult donor living in Nashville, Tennessee. It was into CD45RA+ naive and CD45RA-negative memory subsets that the CD4+ cells were split. V gene TRBV19 combines with J gene TRBJ1-5, with 7 nucleotides matching TRBD1. Material for sequencing was naive CD4+ T cells sorted from blood. The sample's subset: CD45RA+ positively selected. The receptor was derived from a man younger than 40 in good health. The CDR3 DNA reads as TGTGCCAGTAGTCCACGACAGGGTCGGACGTTAAATCAGCCCCAGCATTTT. Amino acids: CASSPRQGRTLNQPQHF.